This T cell receptor (beta chain) was captured by sequencing in a study of T cell responses to AZD1222 COVID-19 vaccine. Data came from immunoSEQ multiplex PCR; TCRdb stores just in-frame clones and leaves some out. The sample contains roughly 110,000 clones, around nine tenths of which appear only once. V shed 5 bases, J shed 4 bases, and the junction held 5 bases outside the gene matches. The CDR3 is 14 residues long. In germline, CDR1 is SGHRS, CDR2 YFSETQ. General study results and limits: Clonal diversity may have been underestimated, and the donors were mostly white British, with more females than males. Spike-specific TCR breadth and depth rose after two AZD1222 doses. Repertoire sampling happened only post peak T cell response. Vaccine-associated CD4 TCRs ranged over spike, dominating at 160-218 and 743-854.

Note on this clone: The antigen is undetermined.

The J gene is TRBJ1-1, the V gene TRBV5-1; 10 nucleotides align to TRBD1. This TCR came from an adult in good health. The sequencing used peripheral blood, collected on day 0 of AZD1222 vaccination. The CDR3 sequence is CASRRTGGSTEAFF. DNA for the CDR3: TGCGCCAGCAGGAGGACAGGGGGGAGCACTGAAGCTTTCTTT.